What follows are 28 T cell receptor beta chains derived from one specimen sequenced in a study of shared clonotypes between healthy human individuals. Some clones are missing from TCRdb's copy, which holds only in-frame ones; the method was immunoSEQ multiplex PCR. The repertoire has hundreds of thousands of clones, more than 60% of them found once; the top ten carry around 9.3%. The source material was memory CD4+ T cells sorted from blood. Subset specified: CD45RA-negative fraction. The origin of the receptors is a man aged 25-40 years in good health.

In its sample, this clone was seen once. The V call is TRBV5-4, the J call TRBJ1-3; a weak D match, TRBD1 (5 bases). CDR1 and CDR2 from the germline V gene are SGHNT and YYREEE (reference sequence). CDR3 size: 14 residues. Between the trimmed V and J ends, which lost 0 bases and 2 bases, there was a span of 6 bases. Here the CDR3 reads CASSLARAGNTIYF. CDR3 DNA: TGTGCCAGCAGCTTGGCCAGGGCTGGAAACACCATATATTTT.

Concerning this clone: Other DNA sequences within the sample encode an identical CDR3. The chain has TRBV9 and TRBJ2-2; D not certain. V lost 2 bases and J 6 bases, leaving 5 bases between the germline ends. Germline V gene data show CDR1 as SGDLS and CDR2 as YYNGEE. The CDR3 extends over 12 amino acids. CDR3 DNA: TGTGCCAGCAGCGTGGTTGCCGGGGAGCTGTTTTTT. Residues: CASSVVAGELFF. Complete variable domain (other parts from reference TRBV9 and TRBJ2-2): DSGVTQTPKHLITATGQRVTLRCSPRSGDLSVYWYQQSLDQGLQFLIQYYNGEERAKGNILERFSAQQFPDLHSELNLSSLELGDSALYFCASSVVAGELFFGEGSRLTVL.

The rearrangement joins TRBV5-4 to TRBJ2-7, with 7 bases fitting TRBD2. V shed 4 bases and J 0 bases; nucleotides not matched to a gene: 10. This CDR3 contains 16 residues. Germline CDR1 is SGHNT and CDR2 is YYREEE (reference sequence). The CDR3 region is CASSVKLAALSYEQYF. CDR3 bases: TGTGCCAGCAGCGTCAAGCTAGCGGCCCTCTCCTACGAGCAGTACTTC. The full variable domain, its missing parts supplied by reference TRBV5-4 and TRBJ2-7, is ETGVTQSPTHLIKTRGQQVTLRCSSQSGHNTVSWYQQALGQGPQFIFQYYREEENGRGNFPPRFSGLQFPNYSSELNVNALELDDSALYLCASSVKLAALSYEQYFGPGTRLTVT.

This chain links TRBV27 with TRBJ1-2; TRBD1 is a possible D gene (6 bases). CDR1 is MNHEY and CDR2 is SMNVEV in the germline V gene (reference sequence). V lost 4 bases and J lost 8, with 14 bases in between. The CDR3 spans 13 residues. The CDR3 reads CASSYRGGEGYTF. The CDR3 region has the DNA TGTGCCAGCAGTTACCGCGGGGGCGAAGGCTACACCTTC.

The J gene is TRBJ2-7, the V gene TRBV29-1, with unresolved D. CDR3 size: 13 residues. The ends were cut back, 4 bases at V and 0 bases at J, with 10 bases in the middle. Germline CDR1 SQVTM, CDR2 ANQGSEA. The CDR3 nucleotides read TGCAGCGTTGCCCGGATGAGCTCCTACGAGCAGTACTTC. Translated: CSVARMSSYEQYF.

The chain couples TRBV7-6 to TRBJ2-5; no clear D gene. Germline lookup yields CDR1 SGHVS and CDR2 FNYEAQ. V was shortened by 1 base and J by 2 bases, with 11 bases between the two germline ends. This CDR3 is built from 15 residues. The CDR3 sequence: CASSLGRAQQETQYF. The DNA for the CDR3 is TGTGCCAGCAGCTTAGGCCGGGCCCAACAAGAGACCCAGTACTTC.

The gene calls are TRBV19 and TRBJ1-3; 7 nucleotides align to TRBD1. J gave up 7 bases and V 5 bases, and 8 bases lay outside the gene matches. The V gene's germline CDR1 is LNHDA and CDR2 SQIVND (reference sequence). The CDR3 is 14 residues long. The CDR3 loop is CASSHPPRGNTIYF. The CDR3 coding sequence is TGTGCCAGTAGTCACCCTCCCAGGGGGAACACCATATATTTT.

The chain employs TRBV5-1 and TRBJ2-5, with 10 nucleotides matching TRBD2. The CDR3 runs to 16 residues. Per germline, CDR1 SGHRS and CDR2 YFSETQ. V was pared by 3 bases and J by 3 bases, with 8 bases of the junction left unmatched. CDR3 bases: TGCGCCAGCAGCTATTATCTAGCGGGGGAAAAAGAGACCCAGTACTTC. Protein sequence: CASSYYLAGEKETQYF.

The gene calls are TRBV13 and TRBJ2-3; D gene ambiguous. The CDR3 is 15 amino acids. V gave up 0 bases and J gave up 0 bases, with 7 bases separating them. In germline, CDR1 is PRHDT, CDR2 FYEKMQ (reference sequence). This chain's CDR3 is CASSLGRGSTDTQYF. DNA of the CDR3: TGTGCCAGCAGCTTAGGCCGCGGTAGCACAGATACGCAGTATTTT.

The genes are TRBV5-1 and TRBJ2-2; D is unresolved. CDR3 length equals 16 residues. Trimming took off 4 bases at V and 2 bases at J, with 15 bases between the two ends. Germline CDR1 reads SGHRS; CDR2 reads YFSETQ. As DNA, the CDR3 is TGCGCCAGCAGCCCCGCTTCATCACCCAACACCGGGGAGCTGTTTTTT. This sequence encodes CASSPASSPNTGELFF. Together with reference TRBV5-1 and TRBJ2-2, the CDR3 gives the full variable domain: KAGVTQTPRYLIKTRGQQVTLSCSPISGHRSVSWYQQTPGQGLQFLFEYFSETQRNKGNFPGRFSGRQFSNSRSEMNVSTLELGDSALYLCASSPASSPNTGELFFGEGSRLTVL.

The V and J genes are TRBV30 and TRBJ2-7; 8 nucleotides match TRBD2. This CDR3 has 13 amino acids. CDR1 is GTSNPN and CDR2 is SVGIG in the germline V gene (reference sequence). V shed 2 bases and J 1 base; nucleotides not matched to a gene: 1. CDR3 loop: CAWSRGGSYEQYF. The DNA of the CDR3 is TGTGCCTGGAGTCGGGGGGGGTCCTACGAGCAGTACTTC.

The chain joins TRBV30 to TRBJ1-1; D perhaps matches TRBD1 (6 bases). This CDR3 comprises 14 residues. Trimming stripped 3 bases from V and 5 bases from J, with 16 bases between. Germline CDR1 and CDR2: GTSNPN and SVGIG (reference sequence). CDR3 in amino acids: CAWSPGALGTEAFF. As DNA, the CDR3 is TGTGCCTGGAGCCCAGGGGCCCTGGGGACTGAAGCTTTCTTT. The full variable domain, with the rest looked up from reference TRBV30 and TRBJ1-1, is SQTIHQWPATLVQPVGSPLSLECTVEGTSNPNLYWYRQAAGRGLQLLFYSVGIGQISSEVPQNLSASRPQDRQFILSSKKLLLSDSGFYLCAWSPGALGTEAFFGQGTRLTVV.

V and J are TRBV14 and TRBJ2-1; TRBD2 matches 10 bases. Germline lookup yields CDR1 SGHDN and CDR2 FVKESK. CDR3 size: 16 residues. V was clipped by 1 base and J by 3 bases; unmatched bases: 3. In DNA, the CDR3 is TGTGCCAGCAGCCAAGGGACTAGCGGTATCTACAATGAGCAGTTCTTC. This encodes CASSQGTSGIYNEQFF. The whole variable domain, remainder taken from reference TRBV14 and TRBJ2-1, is EAGVTQFPSHSVIEKGQTVTLRCDPISGHDNLYWYRRVMGKEIKFLLHFVKESKQDESGMPNNRFLAERTGGTYSTLKVQPAELEDSGVYFCASSQGTSGIYNEQFFGPGTRLTVL.

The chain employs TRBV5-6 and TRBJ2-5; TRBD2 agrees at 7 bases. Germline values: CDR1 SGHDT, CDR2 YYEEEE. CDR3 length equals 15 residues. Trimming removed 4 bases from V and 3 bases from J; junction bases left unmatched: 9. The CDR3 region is CASSGLAGEKETQYF. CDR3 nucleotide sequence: TGTGCCAGCAGCGGGTTAGCGGGTGAGAAAGAGACCCAGTACTTC.

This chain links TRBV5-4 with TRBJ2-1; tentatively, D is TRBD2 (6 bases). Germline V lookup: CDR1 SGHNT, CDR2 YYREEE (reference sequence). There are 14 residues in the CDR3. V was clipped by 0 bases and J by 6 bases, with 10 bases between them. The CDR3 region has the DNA TGTGCCAGCAGCTTGGCAGGGACTCCCAATGAGCAGTTCTTC. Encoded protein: CASSLAGTPNEQFF.

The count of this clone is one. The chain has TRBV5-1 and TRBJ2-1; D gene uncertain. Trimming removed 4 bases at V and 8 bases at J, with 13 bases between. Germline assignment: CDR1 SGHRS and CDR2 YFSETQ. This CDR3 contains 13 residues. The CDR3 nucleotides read TGCGCCAGCAGCGCCTTGGACGGCGATGAGCAGTTCTTC. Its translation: CASSALDGDEQFF.

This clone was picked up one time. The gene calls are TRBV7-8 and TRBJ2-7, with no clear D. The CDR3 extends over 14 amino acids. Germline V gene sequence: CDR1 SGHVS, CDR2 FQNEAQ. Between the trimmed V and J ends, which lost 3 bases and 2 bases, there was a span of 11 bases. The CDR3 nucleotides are TGTGCCAGCAGCTTGGCCTCAAGAACCTACGAGCAGTACTTC. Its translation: CASSLASRTYEQYF.

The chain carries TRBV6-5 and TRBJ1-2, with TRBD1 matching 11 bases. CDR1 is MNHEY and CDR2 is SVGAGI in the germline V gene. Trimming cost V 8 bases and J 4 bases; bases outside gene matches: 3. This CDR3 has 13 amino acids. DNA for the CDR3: TGTGCCAGCGGGACAGGGGGTATCTATGGCTACACCTTC. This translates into CASGTGGIYGYTF.

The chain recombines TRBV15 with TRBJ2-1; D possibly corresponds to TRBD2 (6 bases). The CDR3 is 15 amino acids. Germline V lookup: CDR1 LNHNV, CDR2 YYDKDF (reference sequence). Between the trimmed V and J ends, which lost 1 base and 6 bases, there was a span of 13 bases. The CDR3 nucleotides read TGTGCCACCAGCAGAGGGGGGACTTCATCCAATGAGCAGTTCTTC. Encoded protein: CATSRGGTSSNEQFF.

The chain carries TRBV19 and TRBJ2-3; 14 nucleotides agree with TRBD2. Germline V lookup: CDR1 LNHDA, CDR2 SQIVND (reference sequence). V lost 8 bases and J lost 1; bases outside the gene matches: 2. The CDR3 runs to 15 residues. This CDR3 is CASRGLAGGTDTQYF. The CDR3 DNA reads TGTGCCAGTCGGGGACTAGCGGGGGGCACAGATACGCAGTATTTT.

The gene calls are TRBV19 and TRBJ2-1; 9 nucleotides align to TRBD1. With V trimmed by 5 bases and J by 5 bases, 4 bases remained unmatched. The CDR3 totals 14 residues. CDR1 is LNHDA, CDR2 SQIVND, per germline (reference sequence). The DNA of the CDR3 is TGTGCCAGTAGTGCGGACAGGGGCCACAATGAGCAGTTCTTC. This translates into CASSADRGHNEQFF.

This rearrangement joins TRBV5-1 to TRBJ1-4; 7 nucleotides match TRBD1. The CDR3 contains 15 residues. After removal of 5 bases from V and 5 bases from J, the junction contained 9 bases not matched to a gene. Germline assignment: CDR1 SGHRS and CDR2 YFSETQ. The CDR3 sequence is CASSLAGTVNEKLFF. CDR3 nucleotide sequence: TGCGCCAGCAGTCTCGCCGGGACAGTCAATGAAAAACTGTTTTTT.

The CDR3 loop reads CASSVDLAGGSMDTQYF. The CDR3 DNA is TGTGCCAGCAGCGTAGATCTTGCGGGAGGTTCGATGGATACGCAGTATTTT. This sequence joins TRBV9 and TRBJ2-3, with TRBD2 matching over 8 bases. J was trimmed by 6 bases and V by 0 bases; bases with no gene match: 12. This CDR3 is built from 17 residues. CDR1 SGDLS and CDR2 YYNGEE come from the germline V gene.

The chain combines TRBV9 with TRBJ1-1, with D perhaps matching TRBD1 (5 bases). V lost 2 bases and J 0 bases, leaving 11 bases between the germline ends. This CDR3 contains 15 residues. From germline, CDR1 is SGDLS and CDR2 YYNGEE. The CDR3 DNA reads TGTGCCAGCAGCGTCGTCGACAGCATGAACACTGAAGCTTTCTTT. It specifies CASSVVDSMNTEAFF.

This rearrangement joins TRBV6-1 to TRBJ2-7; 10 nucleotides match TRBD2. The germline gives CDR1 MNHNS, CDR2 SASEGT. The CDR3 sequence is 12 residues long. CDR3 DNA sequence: TGTGCTGTAAAGCGGGGGGGCCGCGAGCAGTACTTC. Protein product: CAVKRGGREQYF.

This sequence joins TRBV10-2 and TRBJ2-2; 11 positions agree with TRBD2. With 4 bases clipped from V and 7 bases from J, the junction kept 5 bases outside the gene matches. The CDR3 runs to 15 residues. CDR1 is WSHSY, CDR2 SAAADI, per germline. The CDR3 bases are TGCGCCAGCAGTGTAGCGGGAGGGCCTGGCGGGGAGCTGTTTTTT. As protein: CASSVAGGPGGELFF.

The CDR3 region has the DNA TGTGCCAGCAGTGGTTCGGAGGGAGAGACCCAGTACTTC. It codes for CASSGSEGETQYF. The chain joins TRBV2 to TRBJ2-5; D is perhaps TRBD2 (6 bases). V lost 4 bases to trimming and J lost 4 bases, with 10 bases between them. Germline V CDR1 and CDR2: SNHLY, FYNNEI. CDR3 size: 13 residues.

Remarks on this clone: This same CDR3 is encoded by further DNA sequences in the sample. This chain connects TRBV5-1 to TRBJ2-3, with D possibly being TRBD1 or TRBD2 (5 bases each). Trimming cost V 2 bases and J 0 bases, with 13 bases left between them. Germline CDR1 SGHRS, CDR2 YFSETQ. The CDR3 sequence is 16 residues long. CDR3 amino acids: CASSLGTATSTDTQYF. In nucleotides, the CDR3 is TGCGCCAGCAGCTTAGGGACGGCTACTAGCACAGATACGCAGTATTTT.